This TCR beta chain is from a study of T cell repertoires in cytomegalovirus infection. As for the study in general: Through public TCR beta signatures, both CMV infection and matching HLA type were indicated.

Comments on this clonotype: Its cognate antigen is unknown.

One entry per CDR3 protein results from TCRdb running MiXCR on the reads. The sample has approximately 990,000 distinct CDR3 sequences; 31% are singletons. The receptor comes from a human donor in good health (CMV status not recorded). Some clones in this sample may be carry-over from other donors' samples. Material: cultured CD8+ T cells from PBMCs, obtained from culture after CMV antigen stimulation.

CDR3 residues: CASSLGQTGEAFF. The CDR3 DNA sequence: TGTGCCAGCAGTTTAGGACAAACCGGTGAAGCTTTCTTT. This rearrangement joins TRBV12-3 or TRBV12-4 to TRBJ1-1; D is unresolved. V was cut by 1 base and J by 7 bases, with 10 bases left in between. CDR3 size: 13 residues.